The clone carrying this TCR beta chain was counted once. The ends were cut back, 0 bases at V and 9 bases at J, with 6 bases in the middle. The CDR3 length is 11 residues. Germline CDR1 SGHNT, CDR2 YYREEE (reference sequence). Every one of the patients relapsed after autologous stem cell transplantation (brentuximab vedotin exposure was variable). This specimen belongs to a study of PD-1 blockade in classical Hodgkin lymphoma. The assay was immunoSEQ multiplex PCR, and TCRdb's table has in-frame clones only and misses some. The repertoire has 20,000 to 25,000 clones, 69% of them found once; the top ten carry approximately 3.4%.

V usage is TRBV5-4 and J usage is TRBJ1-2; D not certain. This TCR derives from a human donor with classical Hodgkin lymphoma. The source material was peripheral blood mononuclear cells (PBMCs), sampled at baseline. The DNA for the CDR3 is TGTGCCAGCAGCTTGGATAGACGCTACACCTTC. Its protein product is CASSLDRRYTF.